This T cell receptor beta chain was observed in a study of CD8+ T cells in alopecia areata. Across the study: Affected scalp percentage determined the severity score of treated patients. Study-level results: Persistence in scalp and blood during tofacitinib was observed for many expanded lesional clones. Whether baseline CD8+ expansion is linked to response remains uncertain, given a single nonresponder. The study found TCR sharing across patients less clear than in mice, possibly for HLA reasons.

This clone was seen only a few times. Antigen unknown. Extracted from the samples, RNA was reverse transcribed into cDNA to serve as the sequencing template. The protocol was immunoSEQ multiplex PCR, while the TCRdb copy is restricted to in-frame clones and leaves out a portion. The table has about 110,000 clones, about four fifths seen once. Germline values: CDR1 MNHEY, CDR2 SVGAGI. With V trimmed by 6 bases and J by 0 bases, 7 bases remained unmatched. This CDR3 spans 15 amino acids. The sample's treatment: oral pan-JAK inhibitor, 5-10 mg twice daily. The sequence was obtained from a human donor with alopecia areata. The chain uses TRBV6-5 and TRBJ2-5; 7 bases match TRBD2. Sequencing was performed on CD8+ T cells sorted from blood, taken at week 24, from a patient treated with tofacitinib. The CDR3 protein is CASSSKRGDQETQYF. The CDR3 nucleotides read TGTGCCAGCAGCAGCAAGCGGGGTGACCAAGAGACCCAGTACTTC.